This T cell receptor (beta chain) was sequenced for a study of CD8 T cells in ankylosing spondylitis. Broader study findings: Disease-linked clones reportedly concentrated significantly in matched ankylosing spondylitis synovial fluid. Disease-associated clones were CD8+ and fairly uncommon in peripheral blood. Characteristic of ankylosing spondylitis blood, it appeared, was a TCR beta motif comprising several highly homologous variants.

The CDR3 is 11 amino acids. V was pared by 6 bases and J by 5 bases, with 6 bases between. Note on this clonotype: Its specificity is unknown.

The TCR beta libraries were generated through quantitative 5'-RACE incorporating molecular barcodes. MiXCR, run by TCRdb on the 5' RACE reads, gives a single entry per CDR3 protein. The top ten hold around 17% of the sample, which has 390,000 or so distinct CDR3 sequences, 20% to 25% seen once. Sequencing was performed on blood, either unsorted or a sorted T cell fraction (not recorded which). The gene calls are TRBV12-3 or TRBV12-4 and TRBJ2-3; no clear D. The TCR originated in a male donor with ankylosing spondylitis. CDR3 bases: TGTGCCAGCAGCGTCCAAGATACGCAGTATTTT. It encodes CASSVQDTQYF.